These T cell receptor beta chains were read from a single sample in a study of a mutant IDH1 vaccine in newly diagnosed glioma. The antigens of these receptors remain unknown. TCRdb keeps only in-frame clones here, not all; method: immunoSEQ multiplex PCR. This table holds over 50,000 clones, approximately 87% found once. This specimen consisted of PBMCs, obtained from a glioma patient whose treatment included an IDH1 peptide vaccine. These receptors originate from a man aged 18 to 30 with glioma. The CDR3 runs from the conserved cysteine through the conserved F or W. The D gene is left open where the match is weak. Some rows mark clone size as missing; the rest say once, few, many or name a class of expanded clone.

j_call	d_call	v_call	clone_size	cdr3_nt	cdr3_aa
TRBJ1-2	-	TRBV5-5	once	TGTGCCAGCAGCTTTATGTTAGCTAACTATGGCTACACCTTC	CASSFMLANYGYTF
TRBJ2-2	TRBD1	TRBV5-4	-	TGTGCCAGCAGCCCGGACAGGGCGGGCGGGGAGCTGTTTTTT	CASSPDRAGGELFF
TRBJ2-2	-	TRBV9	-	TGTGCCAGCAGCGTAGGTCCGGGAAGCGGCACCGGGGAGCTGTTTTTT	CASSVGPGSGTGELFF
TRBJ1-4	TRBD1	TRBV14	few	TGTGCCAGCAGCCGACCCCAGGGGGGAGTAAGGGAAAAACTGTTTTTT	CASSRPQGGVREKLFF
TRBJ1-1	-	TRBV4-1	few	TGCGCCAGCAGCCAAGGCGATGCGGGAGACACTGAAGCTTTCTTT	CASSQGDAGDTEAFF
TRBJ1-2	-	TRBV6-5	-	TGTGCCAGCAGCAACCCAGGGGTGCCTGAGGGCTACACCTTC	CASSNPGVPEGYTF
TRBJ1-6	-	TRBV9	-	TGTGCCAGCAGCGTAGAAAGCTCGGAAAATTCACCCCTCCACTTT	CASSVESSENSPLHF
TRBJ2-7	-	TRBV5-1	-	TGCGCCAGCAGCCTCGGGACCTCAAACTACGAGCAGTACTTC	CASSLGTSNYEQYF
TRBJ2-2	-	TRBV7-6	-	TGTGCCAGCAGCTTAGTAGACAGGCCTAACACCGGGGAGCTGTTTTTT	CASSLVDRPNTGELFF
TRBJ2-1	-	TRBV4-3	once	TGCGCCAGCAGCCAAGATGGAGGGTATGAGCAGTTCTTC	CASSQDGGYEQFF
TRBJ2-2	-	TRBV11-2	-	TGTGCCAGCAGCGACGAGAACACCGGGGAGCTGTTTTTT	CASSDENTGELFF
TRBJ2-2	-	TRBV28	once	TGTGCCAGCAGTCCGATCCGGGACTTCCTAACAGGGGGGGAGCTGTTTTTT	CASSPIRDFLTGGELFF
TRBJ1-6	TRBD1	TRBV4-1	-	TGCGCCAGCAGAGCTTCACAGGGGGCGAGTTCACCCCTCCACTTT	CASRASQGASSPLHF